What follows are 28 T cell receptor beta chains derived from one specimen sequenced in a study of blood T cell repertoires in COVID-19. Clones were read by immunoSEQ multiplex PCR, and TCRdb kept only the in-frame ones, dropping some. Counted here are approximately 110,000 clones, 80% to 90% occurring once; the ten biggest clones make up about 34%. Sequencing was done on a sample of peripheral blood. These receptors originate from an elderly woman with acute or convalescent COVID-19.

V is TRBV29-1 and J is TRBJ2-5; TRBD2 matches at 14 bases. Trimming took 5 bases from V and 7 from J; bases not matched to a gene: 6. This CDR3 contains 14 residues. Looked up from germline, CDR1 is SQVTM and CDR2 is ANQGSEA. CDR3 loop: CSVTPGTSGGTQYF. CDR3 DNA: TGCAGCGTTACCCCCGGGACTAGCGGGGGGACCCAGTACTTC.

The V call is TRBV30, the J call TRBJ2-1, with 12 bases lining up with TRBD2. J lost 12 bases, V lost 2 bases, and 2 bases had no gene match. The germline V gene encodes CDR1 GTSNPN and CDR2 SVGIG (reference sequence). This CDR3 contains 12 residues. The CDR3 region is CAWSLAGGPQFF. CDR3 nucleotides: TGTGCCTGGAGTCTAGCGGGGGGGCCGCAGTTCTTC.

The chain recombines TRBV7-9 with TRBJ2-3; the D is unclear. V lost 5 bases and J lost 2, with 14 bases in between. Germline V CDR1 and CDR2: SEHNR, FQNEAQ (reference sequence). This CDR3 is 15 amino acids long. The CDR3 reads CASSVGSGNTDTQYF. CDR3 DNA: TGTGCCAGCAGCGTGGGTTCGGGTAACACAGATACGCAGTATTTT.

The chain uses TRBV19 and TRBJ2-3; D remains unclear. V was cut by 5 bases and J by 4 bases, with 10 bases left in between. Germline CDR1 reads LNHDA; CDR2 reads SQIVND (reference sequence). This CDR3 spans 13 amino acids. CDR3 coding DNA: TGTGCCAGTAGTCCCGACTGGGCAGATACGCAGTATTTT. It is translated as CASSPDWADTQYF.

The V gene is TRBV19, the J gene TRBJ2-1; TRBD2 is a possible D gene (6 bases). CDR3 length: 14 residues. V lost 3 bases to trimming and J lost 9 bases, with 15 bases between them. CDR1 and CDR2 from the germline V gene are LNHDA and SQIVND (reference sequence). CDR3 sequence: CASSIETRAAEQFF. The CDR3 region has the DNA TGTGCCAGTAGTATCGAGACTAGAGCCGCTGAGCAGTTCTTC.

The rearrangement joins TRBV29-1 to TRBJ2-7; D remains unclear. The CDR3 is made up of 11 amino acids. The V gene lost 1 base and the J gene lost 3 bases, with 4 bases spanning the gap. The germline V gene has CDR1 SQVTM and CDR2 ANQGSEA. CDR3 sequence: CSVEVSYEQYF. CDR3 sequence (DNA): TGCAGCGTTGAAGTGAGCTACGAGCAGTACTTC.

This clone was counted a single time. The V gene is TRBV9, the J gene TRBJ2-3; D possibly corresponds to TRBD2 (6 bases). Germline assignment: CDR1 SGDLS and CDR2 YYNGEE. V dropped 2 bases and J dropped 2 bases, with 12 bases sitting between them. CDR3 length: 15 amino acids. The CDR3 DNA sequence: TGTGCCAGCAGCGTTGAAGGGAGGCTCACAGATACGCAGTATTTT. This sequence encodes CASSVEGRLTDTQYF.

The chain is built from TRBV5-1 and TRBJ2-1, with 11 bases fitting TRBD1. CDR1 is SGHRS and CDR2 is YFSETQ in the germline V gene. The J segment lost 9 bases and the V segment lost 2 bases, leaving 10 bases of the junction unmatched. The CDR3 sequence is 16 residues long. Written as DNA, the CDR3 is TGCGCCAGCAGCTTTCCGGACAGGGGGCCTAGCACTGAGCAGTTCTTC. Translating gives CASSFPDRGPSTEQFF.

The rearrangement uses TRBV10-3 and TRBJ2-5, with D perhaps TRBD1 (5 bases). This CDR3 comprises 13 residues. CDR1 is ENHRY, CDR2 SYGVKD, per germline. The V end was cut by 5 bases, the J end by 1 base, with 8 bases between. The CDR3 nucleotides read TGTGCCATCAGTCTAGGGGTCCAAGAGACCCAGTACTTC. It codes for CAISLGVQETQYF.

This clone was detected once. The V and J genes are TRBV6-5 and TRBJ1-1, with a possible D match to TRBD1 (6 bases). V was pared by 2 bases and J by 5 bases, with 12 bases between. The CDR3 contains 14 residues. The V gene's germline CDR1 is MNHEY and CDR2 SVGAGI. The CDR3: CASSYVTGSTEAFF. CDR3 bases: TGTGCCAGCAGTTACGTCACAGGGTCGACTGAAGCTTTCTTT.

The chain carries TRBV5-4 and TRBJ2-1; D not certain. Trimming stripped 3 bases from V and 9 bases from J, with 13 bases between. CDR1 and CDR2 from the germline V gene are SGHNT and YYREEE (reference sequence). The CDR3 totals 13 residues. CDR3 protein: CASSSMVNFEQFF. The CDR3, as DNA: TGTGCCAGCAGCTCGATGGTTAACTTTGAGCAGTTCTTC.

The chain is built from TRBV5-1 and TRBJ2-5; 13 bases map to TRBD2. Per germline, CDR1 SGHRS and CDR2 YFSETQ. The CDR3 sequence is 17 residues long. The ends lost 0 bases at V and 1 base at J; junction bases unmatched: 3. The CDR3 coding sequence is TGCGCCAGCAGCTTGGGTGGGACTAGCGGGGTCCAAGAGACCCAGTACTTC. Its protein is CASSLGGTSGVQETQYF.

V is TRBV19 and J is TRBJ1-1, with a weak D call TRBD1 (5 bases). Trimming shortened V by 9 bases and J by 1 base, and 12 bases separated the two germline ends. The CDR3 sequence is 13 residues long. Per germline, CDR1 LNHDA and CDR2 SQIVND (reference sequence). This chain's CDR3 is CASVGGRNTEAFF. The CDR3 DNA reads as TGTGCCAGCGTCGGGGGAAGGAACACTGAAGCTTTCTTT.

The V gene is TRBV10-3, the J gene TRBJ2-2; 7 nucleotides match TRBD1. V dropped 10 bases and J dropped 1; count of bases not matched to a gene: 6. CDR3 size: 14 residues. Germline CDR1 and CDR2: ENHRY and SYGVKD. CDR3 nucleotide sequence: TGTGCCACCCGTACAGGGGAGAACACCGGGGAGCTGTTTTTT. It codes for CATRTGENTGELFF.

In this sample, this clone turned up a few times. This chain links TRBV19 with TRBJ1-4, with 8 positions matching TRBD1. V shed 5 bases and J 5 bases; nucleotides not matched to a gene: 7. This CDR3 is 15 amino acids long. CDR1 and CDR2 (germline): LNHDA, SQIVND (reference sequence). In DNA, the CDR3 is TGTGCCAGTAGTCCATGGACAGGGAAGAATGAAAAACTGTTTTTT. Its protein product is CASSPWTGKNEKLFF.

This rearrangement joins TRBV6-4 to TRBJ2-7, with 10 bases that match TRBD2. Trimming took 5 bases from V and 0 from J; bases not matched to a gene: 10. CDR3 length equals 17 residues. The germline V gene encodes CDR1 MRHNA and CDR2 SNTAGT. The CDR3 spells CASSPGGLAAVSYEQYF. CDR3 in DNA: TGTGCCAGCAGTCCCGGAGGACTAGCGGCTGTCTCCTACGAGCAGTACTTC.

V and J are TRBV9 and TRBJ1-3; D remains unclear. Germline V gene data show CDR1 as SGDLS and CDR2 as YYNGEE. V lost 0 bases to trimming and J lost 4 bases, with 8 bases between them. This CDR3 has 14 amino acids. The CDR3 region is CASSVGDTGNTIYF. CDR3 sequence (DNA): TGTGCCAGCAGCGTAGGAGACACCGGAAACACCATATATTTT.

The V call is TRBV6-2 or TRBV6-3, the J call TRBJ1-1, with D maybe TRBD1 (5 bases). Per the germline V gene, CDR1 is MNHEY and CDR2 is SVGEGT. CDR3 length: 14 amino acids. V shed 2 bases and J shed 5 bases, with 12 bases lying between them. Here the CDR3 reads CASSYAIQGTEAFF. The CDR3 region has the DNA TGTGCCAGCAGTTACGCAATCCAGGGAACTGAAGCTTTCTTT.

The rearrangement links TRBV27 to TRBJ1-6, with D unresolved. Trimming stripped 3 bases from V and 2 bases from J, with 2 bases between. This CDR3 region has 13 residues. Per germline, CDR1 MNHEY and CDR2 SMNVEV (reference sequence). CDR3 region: CASSFAYNSPLHF. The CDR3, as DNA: TGTGCCAGCAGTTTCGCCTATAATTCACCCCTCCACTTT.

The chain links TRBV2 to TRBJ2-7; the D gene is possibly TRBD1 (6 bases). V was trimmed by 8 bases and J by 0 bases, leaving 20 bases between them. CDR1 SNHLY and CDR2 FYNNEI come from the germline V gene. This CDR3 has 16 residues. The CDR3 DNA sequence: TGTGCCAGCGGTAGAGGACGGGTCAGGGGCTCCTACGAGCAGTACTTC. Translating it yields CASGRGRVRGSYEQYF.

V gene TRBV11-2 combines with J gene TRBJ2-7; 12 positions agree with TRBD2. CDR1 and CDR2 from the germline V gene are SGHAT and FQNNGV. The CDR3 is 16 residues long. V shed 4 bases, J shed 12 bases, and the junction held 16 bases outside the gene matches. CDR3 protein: CASSSSLAGGPLRMYF. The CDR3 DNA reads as TGTGCCAGCAGCTCCTCACTAGCGGGGGGCCCGTTACGCATGTACTTC.

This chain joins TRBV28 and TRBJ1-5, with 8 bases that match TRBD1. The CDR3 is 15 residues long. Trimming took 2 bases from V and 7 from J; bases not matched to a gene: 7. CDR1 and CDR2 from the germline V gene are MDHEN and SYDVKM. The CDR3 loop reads CASSLPQGERQPQHF. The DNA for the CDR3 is TGTGCCAGCAGTTTACCACAGGGGGAAAGACAGCCCCAGCATTTT. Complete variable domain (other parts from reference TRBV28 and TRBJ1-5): DVKVTQSSRYLVKRTGEKVFLECVQDMDHENMFWYRQDPGLGLRLIYFSYDVKMKEKGDIPEGYSVSREKKERFSLILESASTNQTSMYLCASSLPQGERQPQHFGDGTRLSIL.

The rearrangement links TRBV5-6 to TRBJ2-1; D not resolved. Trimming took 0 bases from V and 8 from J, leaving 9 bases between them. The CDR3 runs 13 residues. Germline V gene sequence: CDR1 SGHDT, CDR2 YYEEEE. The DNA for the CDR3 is TGTGCCAGCAGCTTGGGGTTGGCCGATGAGCAGTTCTTC. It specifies CASSLGLADEQFF. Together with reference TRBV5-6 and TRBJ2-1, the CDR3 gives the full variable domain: DAGVTQSPTHLIKTRGQQVTLRCSPKSGHDTVSWYQQALGQGPQFIFQYYEEEERQRGNFPDRFSGHQFPNYSSELNVNALLLGDSALYLCASSLGLADEQFFGPGTRLTVL.

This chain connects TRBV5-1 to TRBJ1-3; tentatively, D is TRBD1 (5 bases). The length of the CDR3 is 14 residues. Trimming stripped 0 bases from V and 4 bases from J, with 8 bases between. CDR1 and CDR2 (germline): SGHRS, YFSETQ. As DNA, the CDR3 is TGCGCCAGCAGCTTGGGGGGCTCCGGAAACACCATATATTTT. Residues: CASSLGGSGNTIYF.

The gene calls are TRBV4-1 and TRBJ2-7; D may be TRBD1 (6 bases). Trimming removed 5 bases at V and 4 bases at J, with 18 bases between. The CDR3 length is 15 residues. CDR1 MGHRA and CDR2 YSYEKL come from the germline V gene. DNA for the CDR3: TGCGCCAGCAGCTTAACAGGGTCACCCCTGTACGAGCAGTACTTC. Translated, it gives CASSLTGSPLYEQYF.

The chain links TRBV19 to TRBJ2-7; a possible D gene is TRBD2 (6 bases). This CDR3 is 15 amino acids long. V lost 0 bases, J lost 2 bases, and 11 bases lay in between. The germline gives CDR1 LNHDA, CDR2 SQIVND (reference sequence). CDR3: CASSIDGTQTYEQYF. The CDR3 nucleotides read TGTGCCAGTAGTATAGATGGGACTCAAACCTACGAGCAGTACTTC.

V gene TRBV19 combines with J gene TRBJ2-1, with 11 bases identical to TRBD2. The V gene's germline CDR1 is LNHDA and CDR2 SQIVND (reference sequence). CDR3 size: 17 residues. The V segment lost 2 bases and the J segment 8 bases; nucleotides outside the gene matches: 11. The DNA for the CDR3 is TGTGCCAGTAGTATACTGACTAGCGGGGCTGATCCAGATGAGCAGTTCTTC. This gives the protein CASSILTSGADPDEQFF.

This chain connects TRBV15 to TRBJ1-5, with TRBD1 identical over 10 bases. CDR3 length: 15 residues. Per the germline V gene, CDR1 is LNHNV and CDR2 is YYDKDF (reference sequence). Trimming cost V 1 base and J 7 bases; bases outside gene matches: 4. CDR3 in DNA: TGTGCCACCAGCAGAGGGGGGGACAGGGGCCAGCCCCAGCATTTT. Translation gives CATSRGGDRGQPQHF.